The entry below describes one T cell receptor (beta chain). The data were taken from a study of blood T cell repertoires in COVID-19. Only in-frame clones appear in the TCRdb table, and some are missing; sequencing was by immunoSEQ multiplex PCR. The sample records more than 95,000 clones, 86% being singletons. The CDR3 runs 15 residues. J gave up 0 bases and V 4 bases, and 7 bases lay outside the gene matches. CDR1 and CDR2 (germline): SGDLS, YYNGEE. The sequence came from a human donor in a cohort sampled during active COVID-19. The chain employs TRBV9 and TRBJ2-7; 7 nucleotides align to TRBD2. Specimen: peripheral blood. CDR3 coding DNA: TGTGCCAGCAGCTCATCGGCTAGCGGCTCCTACGAGCAGTACTTC. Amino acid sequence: CASSSSASGSYEQYF.